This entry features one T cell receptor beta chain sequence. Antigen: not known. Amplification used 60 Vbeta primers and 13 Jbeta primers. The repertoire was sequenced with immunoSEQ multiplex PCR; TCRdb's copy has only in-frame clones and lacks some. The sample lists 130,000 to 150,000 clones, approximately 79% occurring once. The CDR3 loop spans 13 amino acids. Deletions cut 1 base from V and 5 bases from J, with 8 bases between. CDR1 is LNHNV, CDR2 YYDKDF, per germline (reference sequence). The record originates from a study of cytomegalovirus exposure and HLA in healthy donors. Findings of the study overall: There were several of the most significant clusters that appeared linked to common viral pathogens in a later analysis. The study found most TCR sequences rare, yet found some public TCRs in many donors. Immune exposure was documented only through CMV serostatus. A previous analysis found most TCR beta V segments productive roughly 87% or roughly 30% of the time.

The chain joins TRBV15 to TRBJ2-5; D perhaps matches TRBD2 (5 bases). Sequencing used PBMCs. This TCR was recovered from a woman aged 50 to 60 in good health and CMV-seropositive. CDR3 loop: CATSRVRGETQYF. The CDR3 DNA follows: TGTGCCACCAGCAGAGTGCGCGGGGAGACCCAGTACTTC.